The 18 T cell receptor beta chains listed next were all sequenced from one sample in a study of blood T cell repertoires in COVID-19. The table came from immunoSEQ multiplex PCR; TCRdb's copy has only in-frame clones and leaves some out. The sample shows 30,000 to 40,000 clones, approximately 90% of them seen only once. Sequencing was performed on peripheral blood. The source is a man in his fifties or sixties with active or convalescent COVID-19.

The V and J genes are TRBV9 and TRBJ2-1; D possibly corresponds to TRBD2 (6 bases). This CDR3 spans 15 amino acids. The V end was cut by 3 bases, the J end by 4 bases, with 14 bases between. Germline CDR1 and CDR2: SGDLS and YYNGEE. The CDR3 DNA sequence: TGTGCCAGCAGCGCGATGGGACTCGCGTACAATGAGCAGTTCTTC. This gives the protein CASSAMGLAYNEQFF.

This chain uses TRBV28 with TRBJ1-2; 7 bases align to TRBD1. Germline assignment: CDR1 MDHEN and CDR2 SYDVKM. The CDR3 length is 16 residues. The DNA for the CDR3 is TGTGCTATCCTAAAAACGGGACAGATAACTTACTATGGCTACACCTTC. It is translated as CAILKTGQITYYGYTF.

J is TRBJ2-3 and V is TRBV13; TRBD2 agrees at 8 bases. The trim removed 6 bases at V and 4 bases at J, leaving 3 bases unmatched. This CDR3 has 13 amino acids. Germline lookup yields CDR1 PRHDT and CDR2 FYEKMQ (reference sequence). CDR3 in amino acids: CASRAGGADTQYF. The CDR3 bases are TGTGCCAGCAGGGCGGGGGGCGCAGATACGCAGTATTTT.

The chain combines TRBV5-1 with TRBJ1-5; possibly TRBD1 for D (6 bases). Germline V gene sequence: CDR1 SGHRS, CDR2 YFSETQ. Trimming removed 5 bases from V and 1 base from J, with 7 bases in between. This CDR3 contains 13 residues. CDR3 DNA: TGCGCCAGCAGTCAGGGGAGCAATCAGCCCCAGCATTTT. It codes for CASSQGSNQPQHF.

The V gene is TRBV6-5, the J gene TRBJ2-7; 12 bases map to TRBD2. Germline CDR1 is MNHEY and CDR2 is SVGAGI. The CDR3 has 15 amino acids. V lost 6 bases to trimming and J lost 5 bases; unmatched junction nucleotides: 8. CDR3 nucleotide sequence: TGTGCCAGCAGCCGACTAGCGGGAGACCGGAACGAGCAGTACTTC. Translated: CASSRLAGDRNEQYF.

This rearrangement joins TRBV5-1 to TRBJ2-3; 12 positions match TRBD1. CDR1 and CDR2 from the germline V gene are SGHRS and YFSETQ. The CDR3 is 17 residues long. After removal of 3 bases from V and 6 bases from J, the junction contained 11 bases not matched to a gene. CDR3: CASSSGTGGLESDTQYF. DNA of the CDR3: TGCGCCAGCAGCTCCGGGACAGGGGGCTTGGAGTCGGATACGCAGTATTTT.

The rearrangement links TRBV7-9 to TRBJ2-2; 11 bases agree with TRBD2. CDR1 is SEHNR and CDR2 is FQNEAQ in the germline V gene (reference sequence). With 5 bases clipped from V and 4 bases from J, the junction kept 6 bases outside the gene matches. The CDR3 runs 16 residues. The CDR3 here is CASSQLAGEGTGELFF. CDR3 nucleotide sequence: TGTGCCAGCAGCCAACTAGCGGGAGAGGGCACCGGGGAGCTGTTTTTT. Full variable domain (missing parts from reference TRBV7-9 and TRBJ2-2): DTGVSQNPRHKITKRGQNVTFRCDPISEHNRLYWYRQTLGQGPEFLTYFQNEAQLEKSRLLSDRFSAERPKGSFSTLEIQRTEQGDSAMYLCASSQLAGEGTGELFFGEGSRLTVL.

This clone was picked up one time. The rearrangement joins TRBV7-9 to TRBJ1-4; D gene uncertain. The V gene's germline CDR1 is SEHNR and CDR2 FQNEAQ (reference sequence). V lost 3 bases to trimming and J lost 3 bases, with 20 bases between them. The length of the CDR3 is 18 residues. The CDR3 DNA is TGTGCCAGCAGCTTGATTTTCCTCGGGTCCACGGCTAATGAAAAACTGTTTTTT. Its translation is CASSLIFLGSTANEKLFF.

In nucleotides, the CDR3 is TGTGCCAGCAGCTTGAAACCAGGCCCTTACAATGAGCAGTTCTTC. This sequence encodes CASSLKPGPYNEQFF. The J gene is TRBJ2-1, the V gene TRBV5-4; D remains ambiguous. CDR3 length equals 15 residues. Germline V CDR1 and CDR2: SGHNT, YYREEE (reference sequence). Trimming took 1 base from V and 4 from J, leaving 12 bases between them.

CDR3 DNA sequence: TGTGCCAGCAGTTTACGGACTAACACCGGGGAGCTGTTTTTT. Translation: CASSLRTNTGELFF. V and J are TRBV28 and TRBJ2-2, with D perhaps TRBD2 (5 bases). Trimming took off 2 bases at V and 2 bases at J, with 6 bases between the two ends. Germline values: CDR1 MDHEN, CDR2 SYDVKM. This CDR3 is built from 14 residues.

V and J are TRBV14 and TRBJ2-3; maybe TRBD1 (6 bases). Germline-derived CDR1 and CDR2 are SGHDN and FVKESK. The V and J ends lost 4 bases and 0 bases respectively, with 11 bases between them. This CDR3 spans 15 amino acids. This chain's CDR3 is CASSPWTVSTDTQYF. The DNA of the CDR3 is TGTGCCAGCAGCCCCTGGACAGTTAGCACAGATACGCAGTATTTT.

The chain joins TRBV7-9 to TRBJ2-5; 10 bases match TRBD2. The germline gives CDR1 SEHNR, CDR2 FQNEAQ (reference sequence). This CDR3 contains 15 residues. Losses at the gene ends were 2 bases for V and 5 bases for J; bases not matched to a gene: 5. CDR3 amino acids: CASSLSLAGLETQYF. The CDR3 bases are TGTGCCAGCAGCTTATCACTAGCGGGGTTGGAGACCCAGTACTTC.

V usage is TRBV2 and J usage is TRBJ2-7; D is unresolved. The germline V and J ends were trimmed by 2 bases and 3 bases, with 11 bases remaining between them. The CDR3 has 14 amino acids. From germline, CDR1 is SNHLY and CDR2 FYNNEI. The chain's CDR3 is CASSEWRTIYEQYF. CDR3 bases: TGTGCCAGCAGTGAATGGAGAACCATCTACGAGCAGTACTTC. Supplemented by reference TRBV2 and TRBJ2-7, the full variable domain reads EPEVTQTPSHQVTQMGQEVILRCVPISNHLYFYWYRQILGQKVEFLVSFYNNEISEKSEIFDDQFSVERPDGSNFTLKIRSTKLEDSAMYFCASSEWRTIYEQYFGPGTRLTVT.

DNA for the CDR3: TGTGCCAGCAGTTTTAGGGGACAGGAAAGGGGTCGACCCACGCCAGCTCCCTACGAGCAGTACTTC. It encodes CASSFRGQERGRPTPAPYEQYF. V is TRBV27 and J is TRBJ2-7; TRBD1 matches 8 bases. Germline loops: CDR1 MNHEY, CDR2 SMNVEV (reference sequence). V lost 3 bases, J lost 2 bases, and 27 bases stayed unmatched. The CDR3 runs 22 residues.

The chain is built from TRBV10-3 and TRBJ2-2; D might be TRBD2 (6 bases). Germline V gene lookup returns CDR1 ENHRY and CDR2 SYGVKD. The CDR3 totals 15 residues. V lost 3 bases to trimming and J lost 4 bases, with 12 bases between them. CDR3 residues: CAISDRAGFTGELFF. For the CDR3, the DNA is TGTGCCATCAGTGATCGAGCGGGTTTCACCGGGGAGCTGTTTTTT.

This chain uses TRBV28 with TRBJ1-4; 8 bases fit TRBD1. This CDR3 has 13 amino acids. The V segment lost 8 bases and the J segment 8 bases; nucleotides outside the gene matches: 7. The germline CDR1 and CDR2 sequences are MDHEN and SYDVKM. CDR3 amino acids: CASRVQGGEKLFF. The CDR3 DNA reads as TGTGCCAGCCGGGTACAGGGGGGAGAAAAACTGTTTTTT.

CDR3 residues: CASSKERGGPYEQYF. CDR3 nucleotide sequence: TGTGCCAGCAGCAAAGAGCGGGGAGGTCCCTACGAGCAGTACTTC. This chain links TRBV21-1 with TRBJ2-7; whether TRBD2, the table's D call, matches the DNA was not checked. TRBV21-1 is a pseudogene segment. The CDR3 covers 15 residues.

V usage is TRBV21-1 and J usage is TRBJ1-5; TRBD1, the D gene given by the table, was not confirmed from the DNA. TRBV21-1 is marked as a pseudogene. CDR3 length: 16 amino acids. The CDR3 here is CASSIGVGGAGQPQHF. CDR3 nucleotides: TGTGCCAGCAGCATAGGGGTAGGGGGCGCGGGTCAGCCCCAGCATTTT.